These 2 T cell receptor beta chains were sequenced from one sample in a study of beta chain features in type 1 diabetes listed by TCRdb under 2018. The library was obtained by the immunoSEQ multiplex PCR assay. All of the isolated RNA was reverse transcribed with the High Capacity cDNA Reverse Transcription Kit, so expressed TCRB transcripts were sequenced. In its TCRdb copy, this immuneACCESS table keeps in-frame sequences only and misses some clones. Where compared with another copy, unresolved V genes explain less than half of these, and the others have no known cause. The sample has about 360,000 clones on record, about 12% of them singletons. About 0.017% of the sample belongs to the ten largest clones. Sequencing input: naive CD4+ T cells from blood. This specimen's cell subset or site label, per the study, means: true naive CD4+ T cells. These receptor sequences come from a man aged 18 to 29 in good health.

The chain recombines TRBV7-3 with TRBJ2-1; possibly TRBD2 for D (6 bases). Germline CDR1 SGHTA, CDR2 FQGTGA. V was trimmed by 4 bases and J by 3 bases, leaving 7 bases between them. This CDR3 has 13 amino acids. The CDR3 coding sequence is TGTGCCAGCAGCTCGGGACTCTACAATGAGCAGTTCTTC. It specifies CASSSGLYNEQFF.

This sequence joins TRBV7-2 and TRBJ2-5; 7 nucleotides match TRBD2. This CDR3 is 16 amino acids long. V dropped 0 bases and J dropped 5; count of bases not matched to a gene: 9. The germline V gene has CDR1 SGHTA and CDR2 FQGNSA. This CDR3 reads CASSLALGPRGETQYF. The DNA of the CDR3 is TGTGCCAGCAGCTTAGCGCTGGGGCCGCGGGGGGAGACCCAGTACTTC. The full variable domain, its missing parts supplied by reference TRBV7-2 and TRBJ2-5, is GAGVSQSPSNKVTEKGKDVELRCDPISGHTALYWYRQSLGQGLEFLIYFQGNSAPDKSGLPSDRFSAERTGGSVSTLTIQRTQQEDSAVYLCASSLALGPRGETQYFGPGTRLLVL.